What follows describes a single T cell receptor beta chain. Its specificity is not known. Only in-frame clones appear in the TCRdb table, and some are missing; sequencing was by immunoSEQ multiplex PCR. The data show about 110,000 clones, roughly 87% seen once. The data belong to a study of T cell responses to AZD1222 COVID-19 vaccine. Study conclusions and caveats: Increases in Spike-specific TCR breadth and depth were seen after two AZD1222 doses. The donor cohort was predominantly white British with a female majority, and clonal diversity may have been underestimated. Sampling captured repertoires only after the peak T cell response. Baseline seropositivity occurred in only a handful of AZD1222 recipients.

V lost 6 bases to trimming and J lost 5 bases, with 14 bases between them. Germline CDR1 reads KGHSH; CDR2 reads LQKENI. The CDR3 has 13 amino acids. The receptor was derived from an adult who received the AZD1222 COVID-19 vaccine. V usage is TRBV18 and J usage is TRBJ2-7; D may be TRBD1 (6 bases). The specimen was peripheral blood, collected 28 days after the second AZD1222 dose. CDR3 sequence (DNA): TGTGCCAGCTCGTACAGGGAAAAGGACGAGCAGTACTTC. It codes for CASSYREKDEQYF.